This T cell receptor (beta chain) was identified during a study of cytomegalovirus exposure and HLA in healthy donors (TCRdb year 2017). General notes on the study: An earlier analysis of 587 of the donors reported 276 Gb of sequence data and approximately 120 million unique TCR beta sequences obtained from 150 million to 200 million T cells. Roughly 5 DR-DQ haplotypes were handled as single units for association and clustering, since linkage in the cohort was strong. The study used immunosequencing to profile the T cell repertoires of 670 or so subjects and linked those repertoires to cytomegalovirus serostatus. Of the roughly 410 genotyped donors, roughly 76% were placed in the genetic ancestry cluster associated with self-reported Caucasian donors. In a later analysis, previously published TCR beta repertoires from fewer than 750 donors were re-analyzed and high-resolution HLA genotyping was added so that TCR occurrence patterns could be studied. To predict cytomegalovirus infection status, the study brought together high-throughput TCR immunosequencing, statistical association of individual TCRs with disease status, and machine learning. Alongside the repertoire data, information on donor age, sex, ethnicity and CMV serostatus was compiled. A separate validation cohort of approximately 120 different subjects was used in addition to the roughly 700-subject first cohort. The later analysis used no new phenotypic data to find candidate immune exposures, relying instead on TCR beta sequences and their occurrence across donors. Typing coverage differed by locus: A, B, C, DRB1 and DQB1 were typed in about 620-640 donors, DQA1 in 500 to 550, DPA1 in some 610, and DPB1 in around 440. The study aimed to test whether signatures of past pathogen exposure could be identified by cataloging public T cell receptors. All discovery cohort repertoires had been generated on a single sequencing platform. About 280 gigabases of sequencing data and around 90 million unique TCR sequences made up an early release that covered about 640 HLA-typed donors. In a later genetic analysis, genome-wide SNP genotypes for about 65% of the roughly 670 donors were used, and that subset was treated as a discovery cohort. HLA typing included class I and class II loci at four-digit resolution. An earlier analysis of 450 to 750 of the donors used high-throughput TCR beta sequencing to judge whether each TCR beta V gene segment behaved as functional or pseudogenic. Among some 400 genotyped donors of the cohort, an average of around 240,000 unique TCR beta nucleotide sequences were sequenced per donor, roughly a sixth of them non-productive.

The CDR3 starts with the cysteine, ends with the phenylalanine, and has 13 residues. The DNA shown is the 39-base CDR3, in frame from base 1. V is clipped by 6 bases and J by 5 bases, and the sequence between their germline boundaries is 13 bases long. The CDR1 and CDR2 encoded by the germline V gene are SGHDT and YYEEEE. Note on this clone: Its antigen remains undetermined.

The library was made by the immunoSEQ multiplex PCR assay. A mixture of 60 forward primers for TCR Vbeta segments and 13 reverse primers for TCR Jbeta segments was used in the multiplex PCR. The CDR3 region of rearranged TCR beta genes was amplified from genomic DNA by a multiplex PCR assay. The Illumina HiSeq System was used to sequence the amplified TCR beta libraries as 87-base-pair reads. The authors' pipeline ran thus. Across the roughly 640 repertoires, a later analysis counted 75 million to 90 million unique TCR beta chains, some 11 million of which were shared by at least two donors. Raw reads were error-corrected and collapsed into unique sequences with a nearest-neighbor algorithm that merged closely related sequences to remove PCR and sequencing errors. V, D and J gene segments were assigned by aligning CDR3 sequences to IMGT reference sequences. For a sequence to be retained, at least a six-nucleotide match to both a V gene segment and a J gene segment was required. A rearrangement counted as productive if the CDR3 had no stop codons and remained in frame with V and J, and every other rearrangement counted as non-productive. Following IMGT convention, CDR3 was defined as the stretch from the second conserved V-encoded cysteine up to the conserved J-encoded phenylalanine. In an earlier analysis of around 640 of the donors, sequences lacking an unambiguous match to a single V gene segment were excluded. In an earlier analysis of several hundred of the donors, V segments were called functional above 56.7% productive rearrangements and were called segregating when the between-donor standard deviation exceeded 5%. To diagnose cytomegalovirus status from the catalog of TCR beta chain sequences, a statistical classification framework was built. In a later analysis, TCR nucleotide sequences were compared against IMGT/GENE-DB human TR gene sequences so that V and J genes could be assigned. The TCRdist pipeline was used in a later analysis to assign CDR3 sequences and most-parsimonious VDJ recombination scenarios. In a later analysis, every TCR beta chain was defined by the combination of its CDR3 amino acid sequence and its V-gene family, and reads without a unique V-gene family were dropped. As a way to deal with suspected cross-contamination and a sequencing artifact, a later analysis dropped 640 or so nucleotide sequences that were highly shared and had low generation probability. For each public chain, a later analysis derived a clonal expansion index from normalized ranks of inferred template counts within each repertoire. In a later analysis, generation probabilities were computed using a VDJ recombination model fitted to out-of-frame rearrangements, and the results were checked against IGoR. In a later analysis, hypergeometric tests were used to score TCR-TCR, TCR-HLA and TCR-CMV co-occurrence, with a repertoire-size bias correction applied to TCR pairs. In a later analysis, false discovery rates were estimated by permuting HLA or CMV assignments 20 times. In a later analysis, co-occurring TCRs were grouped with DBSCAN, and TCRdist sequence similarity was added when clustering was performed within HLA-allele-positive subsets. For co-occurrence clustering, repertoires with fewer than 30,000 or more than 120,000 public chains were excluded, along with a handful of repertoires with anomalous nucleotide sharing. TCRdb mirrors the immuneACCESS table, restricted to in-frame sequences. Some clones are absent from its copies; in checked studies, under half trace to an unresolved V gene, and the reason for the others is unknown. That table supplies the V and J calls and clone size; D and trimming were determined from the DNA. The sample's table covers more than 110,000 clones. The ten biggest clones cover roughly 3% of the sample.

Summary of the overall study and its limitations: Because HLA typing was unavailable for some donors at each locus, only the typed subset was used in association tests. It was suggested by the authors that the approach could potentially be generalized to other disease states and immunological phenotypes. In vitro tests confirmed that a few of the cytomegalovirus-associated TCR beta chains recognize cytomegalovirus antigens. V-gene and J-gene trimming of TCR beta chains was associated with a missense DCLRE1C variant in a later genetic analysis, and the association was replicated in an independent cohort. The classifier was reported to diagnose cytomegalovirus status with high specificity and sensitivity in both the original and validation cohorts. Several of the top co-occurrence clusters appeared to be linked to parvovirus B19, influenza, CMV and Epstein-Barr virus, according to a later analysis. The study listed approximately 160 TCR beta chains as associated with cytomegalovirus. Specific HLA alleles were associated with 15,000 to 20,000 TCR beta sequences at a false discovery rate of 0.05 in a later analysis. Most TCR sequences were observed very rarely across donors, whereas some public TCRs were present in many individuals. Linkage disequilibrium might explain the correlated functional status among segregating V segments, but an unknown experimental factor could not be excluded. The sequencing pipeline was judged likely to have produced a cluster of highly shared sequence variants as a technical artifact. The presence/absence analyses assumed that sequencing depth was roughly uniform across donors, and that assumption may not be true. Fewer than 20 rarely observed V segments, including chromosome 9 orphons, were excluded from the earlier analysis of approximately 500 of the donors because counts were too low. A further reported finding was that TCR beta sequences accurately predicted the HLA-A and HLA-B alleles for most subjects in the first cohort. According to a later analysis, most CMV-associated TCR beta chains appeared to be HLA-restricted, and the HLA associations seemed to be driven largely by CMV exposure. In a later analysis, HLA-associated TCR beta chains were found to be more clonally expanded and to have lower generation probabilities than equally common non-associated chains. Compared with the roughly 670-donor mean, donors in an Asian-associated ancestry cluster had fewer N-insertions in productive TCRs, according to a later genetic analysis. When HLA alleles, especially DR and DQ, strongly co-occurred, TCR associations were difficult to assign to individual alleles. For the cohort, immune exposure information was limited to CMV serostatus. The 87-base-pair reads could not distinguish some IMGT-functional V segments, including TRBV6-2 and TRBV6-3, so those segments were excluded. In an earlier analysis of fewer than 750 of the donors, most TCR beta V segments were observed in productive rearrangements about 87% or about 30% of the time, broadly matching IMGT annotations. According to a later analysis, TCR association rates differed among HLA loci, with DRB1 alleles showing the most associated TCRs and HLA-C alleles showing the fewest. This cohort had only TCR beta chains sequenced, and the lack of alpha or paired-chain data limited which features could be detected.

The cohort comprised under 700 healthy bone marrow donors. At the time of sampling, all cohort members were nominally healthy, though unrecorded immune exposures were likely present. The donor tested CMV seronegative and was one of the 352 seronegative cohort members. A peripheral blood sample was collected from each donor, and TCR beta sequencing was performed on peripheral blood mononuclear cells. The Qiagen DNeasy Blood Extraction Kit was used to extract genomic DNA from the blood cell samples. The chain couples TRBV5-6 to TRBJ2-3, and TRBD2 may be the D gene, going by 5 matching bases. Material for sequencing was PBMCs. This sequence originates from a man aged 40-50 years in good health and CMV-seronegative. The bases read TGTGCCAGCATCGAACCCCGGGGAGATACGCAGTATTTT. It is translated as CASIEPRGDTQYF.